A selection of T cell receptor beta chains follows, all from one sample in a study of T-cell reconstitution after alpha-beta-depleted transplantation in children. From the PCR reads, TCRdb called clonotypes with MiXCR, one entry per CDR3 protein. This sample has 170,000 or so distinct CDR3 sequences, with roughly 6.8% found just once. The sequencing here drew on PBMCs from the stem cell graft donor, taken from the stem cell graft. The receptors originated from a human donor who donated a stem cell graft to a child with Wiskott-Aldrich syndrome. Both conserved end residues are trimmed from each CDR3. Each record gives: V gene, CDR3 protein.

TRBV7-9	ASSSTDRGISYEQY
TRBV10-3	AISDDDGTDTQY
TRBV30	AWSTGRVNEKLF
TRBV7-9	ASSDRGQEPEAF
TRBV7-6	ASSLSGGAWETQY
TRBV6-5	ASSYSRGDRGKTQY
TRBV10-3	AISPLGMETQY
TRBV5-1	ASRTEIRKPGELF
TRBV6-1	ASSGQGGTGELF
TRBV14	ASSRTRTAVGEKLF
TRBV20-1	SANIRQGPMSSGANVLT
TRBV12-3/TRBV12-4	ASSSPGSENYGYT
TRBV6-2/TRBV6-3	GVQGRISSYNEQF
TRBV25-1	ASSDLKGTVLYEQY
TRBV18	ASSRTSGGLGRSETQY
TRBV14	ASSQVRGIGEKLF
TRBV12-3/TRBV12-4	ASRLTGGKHYEQY
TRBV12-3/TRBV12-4	ASSLSGDNQPQH
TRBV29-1	SARRDTRNYNEQF
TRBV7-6	ASSSSIYNEQF
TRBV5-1	ASSLIPGDYGYT
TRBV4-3	ASSQDRTALSYEQY
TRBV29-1	SVEDWDRANEQF
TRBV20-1	SAEYPGQGASYEQY
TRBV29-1	SVDYQGPLGGYT
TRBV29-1	SVGTLYGYT
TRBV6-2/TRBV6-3	ASRYDREDGYT